These 13 T cell receptor beta chains came from one sample sequenced in a study of a mutant IDH1 vaccine in newly diagnosed glioma. Method: immunoSEQ multiplex PCR; TCRdb's copy keeps in-frame clones and lacks some. This table holds fewer than 65,000 clones, 70% to 80% found once. As to time point: baseline, week 1 (first vaccination visit). Treatment: pre-vaccination baseline after standard-of-care therapy. This material consisted of PBMCs, taken from a glioma patient treated with radiotherapy, temozolomide or both. These receptors were obtained from a woman between 40 and 50 years old with glioma.

This clone came up once. The chain combines TRBV19 with TRBJ1-4; TRBD1 is a possible D gene (6 bases). Germline-derived CDR1 and CDR2 are LNHDA and SQIVND (reference sequence). This CDR3 comprises 13 residues. The germline V and J ends were trimmed by 6 bases and 8 bases, with 13 bases remaining between them. The CDR3 spells CASRLDSREKLFF. In DNA form, the CDR3 reads TGTGCCAGTAGGCTGGACAGTAGGGAAAAACTGTTTTTT.

This chain joins TRBV19 and TRBJ1-1; D is unclear. Per germline, CDR1 LNHDA and CDR2 SQIVND (reference sequence). This CDR3 has 15 residues. The V and J ends lost 5 bases and 1 base respectively, with 14 bases between them. This CDR3 reads CASSHRTARNTEAFF. CDR3 nucleotides: TGTGCCAGTAGTCACCGGACGGCTAGGAACACTGAAGCTTTCTTT.

The V gene is TRBV20-1, the J gene TRBJ1-1, with a possible D match to TRBD1 (6 bases). CDR3 length equals 11 residues. Germline loops: CDR1 DFQATT, CDR2 SNEGSKA (reference sequence). Deletions cut 5 bases from V and 8 bases from J, with 12 bases between. The CDR3 loop is CSAPIGTEAFF. The CDR3 DNA is TGCAGTGCTCCTATCGGGACAGAAGCTTTCTTT.

The chain recombines TRBV19 with TRBJ2-7, with TRBD1 as a possible D gene (6 bases). Germline CDR1 is LNHDA and CDR2 is SQIVND (reference sequence). The CDR3 covers 15 residues. Deletions cut 6 bases from V and 2 bases from J, with 17 bases between. CDR3 bases: TGTGCCAGTAGCCCTTCCAGGGGCCGCACCTACGAGCAGTACTTC. Translated, it gives CASSPSRGRTYEQYF.

This sequence joins TRBV9 and TRBJ2-2; D is possibly TRBD2 (5 bases). This CDR3 spans 15 amino acids. The V end was cut by 4 bases, the J end by 7 bases, with 17 bases between. CDR1 is SGDLS, CDR2 YYNGEE, per germline. The CDR3 spells CASSYTSLRDGELFF. The CDR3 DNA follows: TGTGCCAGCAGCTATACCTCATTGAGGGACGGGGAGCTGTTTTTT. The whole variable domain, remainder taken from reference TRBV9 and TRBJ2-2, is DSGVTQTPKHLITATGQRVTLRCSPRSGDLSVYWYQQSLDQGLQFLIQYYNGEERAKGNILERFSAQQFPDLHSELNLSSLELGDSALYFCASSYTSLRDGELFFGEGSRLTVL.

This clone was recorded a few times. The chain joins TRBV6-6 to TRBJ2-1; 11 bases match TRBD2. CDR3 length: 15 amino acids. Per germline, CDR1 MNHNY and CDR2 SVGAGI (reference sequence). The trim removed 7 bases at V and 5 bases at J, leaving 7 bases unmatched. CDR3 loop: CASTPSGGRNNEQFF. The CDR3, as DNA: TGTGCCAGCACCCCTAGCGGGGGGAGGAACAATGAGCAGTTCTTC.

J is TRBJ1-1 and V is TRBV7-2, with D possibly TRBD1 on 6 matching bases. Trimming stripped 6 bases from V and 0 bases from J, with 17 bases between. This CDR3 region has 16 residues. Germline V lookup: CDR1 SGHTA, CDR2 FQGNSA. The CDR3: CASREGVGGMNTEAFF. The DNA of the CDR3 is TGTGCCAGCAGAGAGGGGGTCGGGGGGATGAACACTGAAGCTTTCTTT. The entire variable domain, with the rest obtained from reference TRBV7-2 and TRBJ1-1, is as follows: GAGVSQSPSNKVTEKGKDVELRCDPISGHTALYWYRQSLGQGLEFLIYFQGNSAPDKSGLPSDRFSAERTGGSVSTLTIQRTQQEDSAVYLCASREGVGGMNTEAFFGQGTRLTVV.

The table lists this clone with a few counts. J is TRBJ1-2 and V is TRBV12-5; unclear D gene. Between the trimmed V and J ends, which lost 0 bases and 12 bases, there was a span of 2 bases. Germline CDR1 LGHNT, CDR2 FRNRAP. This CDR3 has 9 residues. The CDR3 here is CASGLVHTF. The CDR3 nucleotides are TGTGCTAGTGGTTTGGTACACACCTTC.

The chain uses TRBV14 and TRBJ1-2; D ambiguous. The CDR3 spans 14 residues. The germline V gene encodes CDR1 SGHDN and CDR2 FVKESK. Trimming pared 3 bases from V and 4 bases from J, leaving 12 bases between. CDR3 in amino acids: CASSHLTEFYGYTF. The CDR3 DNA is TGTGCCAGCAGCCACCTTACAGAATTCTATGGCTACACCTTC.

This clone was seen a few times. The rearrangement joins TRBV2 to TRBJ1-4; 9 positions match TRBD1. The trim removed 1 base at V and 7 bases at J, leaving 4 bases unmatched. The germline CDR1 and CDR2 sequences are SNHLY and FYNNEI. The CDR3 covers 15 residues. DNA of the CDR3: TGTGCCAGCAGTGAAGGGGGACAGGGAGGTGAAAAACTGTTTTTT. Protein sequence: CASSEGGQGGEKLFF.

The rearrangement joins TRBV18 to TRBJ1-5, with D uncertain. The CDR3 extends over 12 amino acids. The germline gives CDR1 KGHSH, CDR2 LQKENI. Trimming removed 0 bases at V and 7 bases at J, with 4 bases between. CDR3 sequence reads: CASSPPQQPQHF. CDR3 sequence (DNA): TGTGCCAGCTCACCACCTCAACAGCCCCAGCATTTT.

About this clone itself: Compared with germline, one end of the junction differs, possibly owing to a read error. The rearrangement joins TRBV10-1 to TRBJ1-1; D is undetermined. The CDR3 runs to 13 residues. CDR1 WNHNN and CDR2 SYGVQD come from the germline V gene (reference sequence). This chain's CDR3 is CASSESFLADLIF. The CDR3 bases are TGCGCCAGCAGTGAGTCTTTCCTGGCCGATTTGATCTTT.

In this sample, this clone turned up a few times. CDR3 sequence reads: CASSLAGGPQETQYF. The CDR3 nucleotides read TGTGCCAGCAGTCTAGCGGGGGGGCCCCAAGAGACCCAGTACTTC. The chain joins TRBV2 to TRBJ2-5, with 12 bases that match TRBD2. CDR1 is SNHLY, CDR2 FYNNEI, per germline. V lost 5 bases and J lost 1; bases outside the gene matches: 2. The CDR3 runs 15 residues.